This T cell receptor (beta chain) is from a study of CD8 T cells in Susac syndrome. Negative isolation was used for CD8+ and CD4+ T cells and FACS enrichment for TEMRA cells. On this clonotype: Its antigen is not known.

Trimming shortened V by 3 bases and J by 4 bases, and 21 bases separated the two germline ends. The CDR3 extends over 17 amino acids. Germline CDR1 reads SGHTA; CDR2 reads FQGTGA. Overall study findings and caveats: As acknowledged by the study, its TCR sequencing and HLA analysis included a relatively small number of individuals.

Random hexamers served to reverse transcribe roughly 0.45 to 1 ug RNA. TCRdb redid the calling of the immunoSEQ multiplex PCR reads with MiXCR, one entry per CDR3 protein. The table includes approximately 120,000 distinct CDR3 sequences, 80% to 95% detected once. The sequence derives from a human donor in good health. Sequences were obtained from CD8+ T cells from PBMCs. The chain uses TRBV7-3 and TRBJ1-2; no firm D call. CDR3 DNA: TGTGCCAGCAGCTTGAACCCGGGCCCAAACTCGCCCTATGGCTACACCTTC. This sequence encodes CASSLNPGPNSPYGYTF. The full variable domain, rest sourced from reference TRBV7-3 and TRBJ1-2, is GAGVSQTPSNKVTEKGKYVELRCDPISGHTALYWYRQSLGQGPEFLIYFQGTGAADDSGLPNDRFFAVRPEGSVSTLKIQRTERGDSAVYLCASSLNPGPNSPYGYTFGSGTRLTVV.